The present entry profiles one T cell receptor beta chain with its context. Germline assignment: CDR1 SGHTA and CDR2 FQGTGA. Trimming removed 2 bases from V and 4 bases from J, with 11 bases in between. The CDR3 runs 15 residues. The data derive from a study of control samples from healthy donors and cancer patients. Here immunoSEQ multiplex PCR was the method, and the copy in TCRdb shows in-frame clones only, minus some. The sample lists some 120,000 clones; around 87% were seen once. Sequencing was carried out using blood. The clonotype originates from a man aged 55 to 69 in good health. The chain carries TRBV7-3 and TRBJ2-2, with a tentative D call TRBD2 (6 bases). The CDR3 here is CASSLDSGSTGELFF. The CDR3 DNA reads TGTGCCAGCAGCTTAGATAGCGGATCCACCGGGGAGCTGTTTTTT.